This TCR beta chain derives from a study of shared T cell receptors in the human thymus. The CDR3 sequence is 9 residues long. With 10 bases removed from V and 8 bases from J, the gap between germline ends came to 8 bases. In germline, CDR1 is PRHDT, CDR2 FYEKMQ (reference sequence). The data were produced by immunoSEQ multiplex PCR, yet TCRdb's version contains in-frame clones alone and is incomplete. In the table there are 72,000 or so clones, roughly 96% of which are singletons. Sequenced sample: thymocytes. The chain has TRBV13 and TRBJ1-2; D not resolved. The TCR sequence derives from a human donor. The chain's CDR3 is CANSRGYTF. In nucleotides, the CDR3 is TGTGCCAACTCGAGGGGCTACACCTTC.